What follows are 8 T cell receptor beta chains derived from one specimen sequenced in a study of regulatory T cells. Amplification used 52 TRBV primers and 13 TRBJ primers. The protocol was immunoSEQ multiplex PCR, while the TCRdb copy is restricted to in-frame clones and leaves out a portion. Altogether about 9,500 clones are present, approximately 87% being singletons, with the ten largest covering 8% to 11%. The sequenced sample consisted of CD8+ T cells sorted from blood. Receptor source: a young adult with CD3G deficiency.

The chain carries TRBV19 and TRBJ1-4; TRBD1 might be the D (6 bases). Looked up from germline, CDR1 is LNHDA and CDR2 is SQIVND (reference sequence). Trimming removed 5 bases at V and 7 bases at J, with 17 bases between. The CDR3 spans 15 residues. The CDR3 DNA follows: TGTGCCAGTAGTTTTGGACAGACTTTCGGTGAAAAACTGTTTTTT. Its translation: CASSFGQTFGEKLFF.

The CDR3: CASSRTSGVGDTQYF. In DNA, the CDR3 is TGTGCCAGCAGCCGGACTAGCGGGGTTGGAGATACGCAGTATTTT. V and J are TRBV7-9 and TRBJ2-3, with 12 bases identical to TRBD2. Germline CDR1 is SEHNR and CDR2 is FQNEAQ (reference sequence). The CDR3 length is 15 residues. The trim removed 5 bases at V and 5 bases at J, leaving 5 bases unmatched.

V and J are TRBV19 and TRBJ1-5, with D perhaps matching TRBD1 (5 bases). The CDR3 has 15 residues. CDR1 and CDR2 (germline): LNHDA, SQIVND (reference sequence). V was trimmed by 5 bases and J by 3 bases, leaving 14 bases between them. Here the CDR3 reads CASSREGSFNQPQHF. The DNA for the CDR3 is TGTGCCAGTAGTCGTGAGGGGAGCTTCAATCAGCCCCAGCATTTT.

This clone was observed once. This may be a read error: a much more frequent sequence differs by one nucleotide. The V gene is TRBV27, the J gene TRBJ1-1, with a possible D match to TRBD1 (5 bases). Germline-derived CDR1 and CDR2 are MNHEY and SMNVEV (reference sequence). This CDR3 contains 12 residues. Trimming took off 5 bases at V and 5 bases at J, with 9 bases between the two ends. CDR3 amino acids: CASSVGETEAFF. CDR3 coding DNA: TGTGCCAGCAGTGTGGGGGAAACTGAAGCTTTCTTT.

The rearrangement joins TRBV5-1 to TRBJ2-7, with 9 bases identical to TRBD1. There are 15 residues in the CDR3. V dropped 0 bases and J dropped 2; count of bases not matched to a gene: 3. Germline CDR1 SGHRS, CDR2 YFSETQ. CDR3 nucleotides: TGCGCCAGCAGCTTGGATTGGACAGGGGCCTACGAGCAGTACTTC. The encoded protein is CASSLDWTGAYEQYF.

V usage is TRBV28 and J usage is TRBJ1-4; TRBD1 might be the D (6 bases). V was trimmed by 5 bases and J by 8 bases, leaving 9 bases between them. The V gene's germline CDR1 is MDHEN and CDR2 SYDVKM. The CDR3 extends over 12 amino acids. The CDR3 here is CASSPQGEKLFF. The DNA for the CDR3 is TGTGCCAGCAGTCCTCAGGGGGAAAAACTGTTTTTT.

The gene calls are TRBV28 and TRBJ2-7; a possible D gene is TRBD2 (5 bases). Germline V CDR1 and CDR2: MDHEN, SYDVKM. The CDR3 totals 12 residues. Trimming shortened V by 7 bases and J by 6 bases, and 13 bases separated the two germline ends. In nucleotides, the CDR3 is TGTGCCAGCAACGGGATAAGCTCCGAGCAGTACTTC. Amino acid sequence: CASNGISSEQYF.

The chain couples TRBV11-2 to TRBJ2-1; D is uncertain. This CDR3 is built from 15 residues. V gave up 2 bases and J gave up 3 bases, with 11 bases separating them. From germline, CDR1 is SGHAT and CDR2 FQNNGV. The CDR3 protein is CASSLRALNYNEQFF. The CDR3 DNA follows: TGTGCCAGCAGCTTAAGGGCCCTGAACTACAATGAGCAGTTCTTC.